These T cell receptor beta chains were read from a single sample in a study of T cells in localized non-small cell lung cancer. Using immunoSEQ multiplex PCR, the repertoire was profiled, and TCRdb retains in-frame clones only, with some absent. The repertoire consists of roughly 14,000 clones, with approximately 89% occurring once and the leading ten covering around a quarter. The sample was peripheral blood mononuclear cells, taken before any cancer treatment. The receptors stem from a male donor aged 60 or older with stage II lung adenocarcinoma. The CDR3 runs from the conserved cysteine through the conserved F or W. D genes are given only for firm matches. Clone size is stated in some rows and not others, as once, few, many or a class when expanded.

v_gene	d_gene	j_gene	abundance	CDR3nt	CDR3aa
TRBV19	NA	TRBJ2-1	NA	TGTGCCAGTAGTCACAGGGCGGGCAATGAGCAGTTCTTC	CASSHRAGNEQFF
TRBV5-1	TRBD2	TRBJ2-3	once	TGCGCCAGCACCGTGGGGGGACTAGCGGAGCGCACAGATACGCAGTATTTT	CASTVGGLAERTDTQYF
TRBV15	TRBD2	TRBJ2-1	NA	TGTGCCACCAGCAGAGGACAAGGGGAGGGCGACAATGAGCAGTTCTTC	CATSRGQGEGDNEQFF
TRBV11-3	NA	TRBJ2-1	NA	TGTGCCAGCAGCTTAGGACAGGTGTCCTACAATGAGCAGTTCTTC	CASSLGQVSYNEQFF
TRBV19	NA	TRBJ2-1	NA	TGTGCCAGTAGTATAACTAGAGCACGGACAGCTTACAATGAGCAGTTCTTC	CASSITRARTAYNEQFF
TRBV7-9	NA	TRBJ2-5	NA	TGTGCCAGCAGCAGTAGCGGTCCAGGGACCCAGTACTTC	CASSSSGPGTQYF
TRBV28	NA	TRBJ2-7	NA	TGTGCCAGCAGTTTGGGCCAGCAAGGTATGGAGCAGTACTTC	CASSLGQQGMEQYF
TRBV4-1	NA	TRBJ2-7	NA	TGCGCCAGCAGCCAAGAATGGGAGAGCTCCTACGAGCAGTACTTC	CASSQEWESSYEQYF
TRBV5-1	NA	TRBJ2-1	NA	TGCGCCAGCAGCCTAAAGGACCGGCATGGTGAGCAGTTCTTC	CASSLKDRHGEQFF
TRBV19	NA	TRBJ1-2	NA	TGTGCCAGTATAGAGATTAACTATGGCTACACCTTC	CASIEINYGYTF
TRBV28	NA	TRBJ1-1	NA	TGTGCCAGCAGTTTATGGTTGCTGAACACTGAAGCTTTCTTT	CASSLWLLNTEAFF
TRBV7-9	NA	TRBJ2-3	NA	TGTGCCAGCAGCCCCTCCGTTGGAGTTACAGATACGCAGTATTTT	CASSPSVGVTDTQYF
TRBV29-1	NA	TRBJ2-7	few	TGCAGCGCCCGAAGGAGCTACGAGCAGTACTTC	CSARRSYEQYF
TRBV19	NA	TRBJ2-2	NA	TGTGCCAGTACGGGACTTCAACTTAACACCGGGGAGCTGTTTTTT	CASTGLQLNTGELFF
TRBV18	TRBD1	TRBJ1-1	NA	TGTGCCAGCTCTCGACCAGGGACAGGGGTATCTCGGGGTACTGAAGCTTTCTTT	CASSRPGTGVSRGTEAFF
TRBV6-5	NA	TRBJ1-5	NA	TGTGCCAGCAGGTCAGGTTATGGCAATCAGCCCCAGCATTTT	CASRSGYGNQPQHF
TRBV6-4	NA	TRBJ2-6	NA	TGTGTCTCTGGGGCCAACGTCCTGACTTTC	CVSGANVLTF
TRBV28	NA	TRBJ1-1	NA	TGTGCCAGCAGTTCGACAGTTTGGGACACTGAAGCTTTCTTT	CASSSTVWDTEAFF
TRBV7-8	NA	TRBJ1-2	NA	TGTGCCAGCAGCTTAGGGTCAGGGTTCTTCGATGGCTACACCTTC	CASSLGSGFFDGYTF
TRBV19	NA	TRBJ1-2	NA	TGTGCCAGTAGTAGGAGGGTCTATGGCTACACCTTC	CASSRRVYGYTF
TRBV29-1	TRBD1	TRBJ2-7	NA	TGCAGCGTTGACACAGGGGGTGGGGAGCAGTACTTC	CSVDTGGGEQYF
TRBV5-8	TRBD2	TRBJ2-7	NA	TGTGCCAGCCGACTAGCCGCCGAGCAGTACTTC	CASRLAAEQYF